This TCR beta chain was recovered during a study of blood T cell repertoires in COVID-19. Study summary: Samples of COVID-19 (acute and convalescent) were obtained from the United States, Italy and Spain.

The table came from immunoSEQ multiplex PCR; TCRdb's copy has only in-frame clones and leaves some out. The sample consists of under 150,000 clones, around 91% of them appearing once. Trimming took 2 bases from V and 8 from J, leaving 9 bases between them. The CDR3 loop spans 13 amino acids. Per germline, CDR1 MDHEN and CDR2 SYDVKM. The receptor was derived from a woman aged 55 to 70 with active COVID-19. Sample: peripheral blood. The rearrangement joins TRBV28 to TRBJ1-4; D might be TRBD1 (5 bases). The CDR3 protein is CASSLGAWEKLFF. CDR3 sequence (DNA): TGTGCCAGCAGTTTAGGGGCGTGGGAAAAACTGTTTTTT. Based on the CDR3 plus reference TRBV28 and TRBJ1-4, the full variable domain is DVKVTQSSRYLVKRTGEKVFLECVQDMDHENMFWYRQDPGLGLRLIYFSYDVKMKEKGDIPEGYSVSREKKERFSLILESASTNQTSMYLCASSLGAWEKLFFGSGTQLSVL.